This entry concerns a single T cell receptor (beta chain). Its target antigen remains unknown. No much larger clone is present one base from it, and per-base qualities are unavailable. This specimen belongs to a study of T cell repertoires in cytomegalovirus infection (dated by TCRdb to 2018 to 2020). For the study in its entirety: Donor HLA type was relevant to the analysis, because carriage of CMV infection together with the matching HLA type was indicated by public TCR beta signatures.

General study outcomes and caveats: In the ex vivo response, HLA-C-restricted CMV-specific TCR beta clonotypes were dominant, and in two of eight donors the single most frequent clonotype came from this HLA-C-restricted group. Carriers of CMV infection plus the relevant HLA type were discriminated by the cumulative frequency of public TCR beta family members in the study cohort and in an independent 352-donor cohort.

Sequencing relied on an Illumina HiSeq 1500. TCRdb reprocessed the public reads (quality trimming at Q25 with fastp, clone calling with MiXCR) and kept in-frame beta chains. Rows matching on CDR3 protein sequence are summarized as one entry with the most common DNA and genes. The sample contains 490,000 or so distinct CDR3 sequences, around 11% of them found a single time. Roughly 10% of the sample lies in the top ten. Via the germline V gene (reference sequence), CDR1 is DFQATT and CDR2 SNEGSKA. Clipping removes 8 bases from V and 5 bases from J, with 5 as the unmatched junction base count. The CDR3 measures 13 amino acids from cysteine to phenylalanine. Only the CDR3 DNA stays, 39 bases, in frame from base 1.

The TCR was taken from a human donor in good health (CMV status not recorded). Some clones in this sample may be carry-over from other donors' samples. The V and J segments used are TRBV20-1 and TRBJ1-6, and 8 bases in between align with TRBD1. The sequenced sample was PBMCs. In nucleotides, the sequence is TGCAGTCTCGGGACAGGCCATAATTCACCCCTCCACTTT. It encodes CSLGTGHNSPLHF.